This paragraph reports one T cell receptor beta chain. This specimen belongs to a study of blood T cell repertoires in COVID-19. Study in general: The origin of the acute and convalescent COVID-19 samples was the United States, Italy and Spain. PBMCs, B-cell-depleted T cells, or T cells provided the cDNA or gDNA that made up the material.

Study processing details: Reference gene primer amplification gave estimated nucleated cell counts. Profiled with immunoSEQ multiplex PCR; TCRdb holds only in-frame clones, not every one. From that table come the V and J calls and clone size; the DNA was used to work out D and trimming. The table records about 110,000 clones, roughly 84% of them present only once. The ends were cut back, 11 bases at V and 1 base at J, with 15 bases in the middle. The CDR3 spans 14 residues. The germline V gene has CDR1 MNHNY and CDR2 SVGAGI (reference sequence). The gene calls are TRBV6-6 and TRBJ1-5; possible D gene TRBD1, 6 bases. The receptor was derived from a human donor in a cohort sampled during active COVID-19. Sequencing was done on a sample of peripheral blood. The CDR3 is CAALQGGSNQPQHF. The CDR3 coding sequence is TGTGCCGCTTTACAGGGTGGAAGCAATCAGCCCCAGCATTTT.